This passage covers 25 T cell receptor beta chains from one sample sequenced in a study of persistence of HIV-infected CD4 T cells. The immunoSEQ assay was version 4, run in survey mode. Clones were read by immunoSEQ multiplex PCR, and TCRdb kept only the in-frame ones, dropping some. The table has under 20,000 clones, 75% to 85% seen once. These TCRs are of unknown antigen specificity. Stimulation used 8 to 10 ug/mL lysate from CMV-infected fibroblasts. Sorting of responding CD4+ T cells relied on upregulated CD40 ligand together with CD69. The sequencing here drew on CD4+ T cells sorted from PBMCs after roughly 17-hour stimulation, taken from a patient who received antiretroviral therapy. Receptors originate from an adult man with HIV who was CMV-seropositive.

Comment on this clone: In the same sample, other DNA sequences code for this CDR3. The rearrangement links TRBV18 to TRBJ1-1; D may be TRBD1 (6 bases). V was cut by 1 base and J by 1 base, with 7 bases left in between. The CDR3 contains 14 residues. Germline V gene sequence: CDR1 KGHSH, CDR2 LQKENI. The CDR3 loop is CASSPQGGNTEAFF. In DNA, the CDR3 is TGTGCCAGCTCACCACAAGGGGGGAACACTGAAGCTTTCTTT.

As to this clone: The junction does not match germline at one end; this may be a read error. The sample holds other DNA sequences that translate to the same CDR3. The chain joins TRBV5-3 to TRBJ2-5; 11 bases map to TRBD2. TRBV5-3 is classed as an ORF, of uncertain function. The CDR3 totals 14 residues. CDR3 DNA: TGTGCTAGAAGCATAGCGGGGGGGCAAGAGACCCAGTACTTC. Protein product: CARSIAGGQETQYF.

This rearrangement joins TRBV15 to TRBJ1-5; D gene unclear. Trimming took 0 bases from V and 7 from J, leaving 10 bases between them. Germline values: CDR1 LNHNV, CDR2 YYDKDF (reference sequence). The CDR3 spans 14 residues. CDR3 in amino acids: CATSRDRQNQPQHF. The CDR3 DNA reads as TGTGCCACCAGCAGAGATCGGCAGAACCAGCCCCAGCATTTT.

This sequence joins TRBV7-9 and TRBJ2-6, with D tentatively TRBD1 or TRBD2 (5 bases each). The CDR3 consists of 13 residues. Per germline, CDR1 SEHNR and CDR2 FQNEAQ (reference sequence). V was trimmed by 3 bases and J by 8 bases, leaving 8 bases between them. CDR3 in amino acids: CASSFGTTNVLTF. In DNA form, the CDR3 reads TGTGCCAGCAGCTTCGGGACGACCAACGTCCTGACTTTC.

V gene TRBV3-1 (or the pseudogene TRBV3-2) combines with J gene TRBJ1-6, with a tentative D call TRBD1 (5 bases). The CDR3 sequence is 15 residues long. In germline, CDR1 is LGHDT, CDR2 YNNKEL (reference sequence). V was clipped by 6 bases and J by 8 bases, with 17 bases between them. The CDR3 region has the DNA TGTGCCAGCAGTTTCTACGGGACGGATGATTCACCCCTCCACTTT. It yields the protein CASSFYGTDDSPLHF.

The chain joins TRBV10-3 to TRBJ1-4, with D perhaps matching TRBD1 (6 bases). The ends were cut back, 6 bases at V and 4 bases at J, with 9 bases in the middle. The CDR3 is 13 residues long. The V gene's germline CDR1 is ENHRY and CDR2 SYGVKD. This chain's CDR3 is CAIRGADNEKLFF. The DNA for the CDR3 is TGTGCCATCAGGGGGGCCGATAATGAAAAACTGTTTTTT.

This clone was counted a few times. The CDR3, as DNA: TGTGCCAGCAGTGAACCCTCACCCCCCAAGACCCAGTACTTC. Amino acids: CASSEPSPPKTQYF. The chain joins TRBV2 to TRBJ2-5; D call uncertain. This CDR3 is built from 14 residues. The germline V gene encodes CDR1 SNHLY and CDR2 FYNNEI. Trimming removed 2 bases at V and 6 bases at J, with 13 bases between.

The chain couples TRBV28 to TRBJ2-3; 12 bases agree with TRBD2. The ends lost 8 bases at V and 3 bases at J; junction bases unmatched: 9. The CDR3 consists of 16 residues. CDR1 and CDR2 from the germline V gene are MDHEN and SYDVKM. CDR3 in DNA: TGTGCCAGCCCCCCTAGCGGGGGGGCATCAACAGATACGCAGTATTTT. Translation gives CASPPSGGASTDTQYF. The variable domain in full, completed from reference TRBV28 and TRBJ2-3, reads DVKVTQSSRYLVKRTGEKVFLECVQDMDHENMFWYRQDPGLGLRLIYFSYDVKMKEKGDIPEGYSVSREKKERFSLILESASTNQTSMYLCASPPSGGASTDTQYFGPGTRLTVL.

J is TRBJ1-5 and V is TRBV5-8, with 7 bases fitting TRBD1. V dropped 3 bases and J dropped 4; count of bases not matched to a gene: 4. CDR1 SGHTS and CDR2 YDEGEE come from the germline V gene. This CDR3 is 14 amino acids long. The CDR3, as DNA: TGTGCCAGCAGCTCACAGGGGCTAAATCAGCCCCAGCATTTT. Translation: CASSSQGLNQPQHF.

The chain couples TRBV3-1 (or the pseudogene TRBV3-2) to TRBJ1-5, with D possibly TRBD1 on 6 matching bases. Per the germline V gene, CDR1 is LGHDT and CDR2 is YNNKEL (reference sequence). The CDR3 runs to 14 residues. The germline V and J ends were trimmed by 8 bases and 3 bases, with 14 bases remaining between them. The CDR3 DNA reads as TGTGCCAGCGGGTTCACAGGGTACAATCAGCCCCAGCATTTT. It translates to CASGFTGYNQPQHF.

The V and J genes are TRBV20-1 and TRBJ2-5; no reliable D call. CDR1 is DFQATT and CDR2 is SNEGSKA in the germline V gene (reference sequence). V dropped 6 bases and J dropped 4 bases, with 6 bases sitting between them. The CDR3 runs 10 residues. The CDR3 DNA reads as TGCAGTGCCATGAGAGAGACCCAGTACTTC. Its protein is CSAMRETQYF.

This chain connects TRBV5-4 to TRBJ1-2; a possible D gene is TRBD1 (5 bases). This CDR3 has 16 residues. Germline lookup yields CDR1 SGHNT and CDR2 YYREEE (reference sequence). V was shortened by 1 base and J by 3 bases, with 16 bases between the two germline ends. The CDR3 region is CASSLNSDKSYYGYTF. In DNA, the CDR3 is TGTGCCAGCAGCTTGAATTCGGACAAGTCCTACTATGGCTACACCTTC.

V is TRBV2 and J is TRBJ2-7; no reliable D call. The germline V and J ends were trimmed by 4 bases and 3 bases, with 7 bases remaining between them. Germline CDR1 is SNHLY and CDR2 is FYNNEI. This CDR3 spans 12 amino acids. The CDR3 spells CASSALNYEQYF. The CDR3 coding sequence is TGTGCCAGCAGTGCCCTCAACTACGAGCAGTACTTC.

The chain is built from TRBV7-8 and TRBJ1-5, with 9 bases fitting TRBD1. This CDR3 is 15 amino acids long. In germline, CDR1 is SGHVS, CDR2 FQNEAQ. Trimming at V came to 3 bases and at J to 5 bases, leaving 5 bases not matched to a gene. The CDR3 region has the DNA TGTGCCAGCAGCTTGACAGGGGGGACTTATCAGCCCCAGCATTTT. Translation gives CASSLTGGTYQPQHF.

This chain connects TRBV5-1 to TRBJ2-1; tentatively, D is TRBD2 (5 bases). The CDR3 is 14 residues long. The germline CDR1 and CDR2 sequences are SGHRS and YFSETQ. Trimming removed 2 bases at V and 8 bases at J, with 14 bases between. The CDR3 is CASSFEALAHEQFF. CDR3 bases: TGCGCCAGCAGCTTTGAAGCCCTAGCCCATGAGCAGTTCTTC.

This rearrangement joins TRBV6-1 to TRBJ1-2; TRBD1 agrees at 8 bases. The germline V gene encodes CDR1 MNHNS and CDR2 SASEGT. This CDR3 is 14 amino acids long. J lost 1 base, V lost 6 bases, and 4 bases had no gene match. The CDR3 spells CASSPGQGNYGYTF. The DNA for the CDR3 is TGTGCCAGCAGCCCCGGACAGGGTAACTATGGCTACACCTTC.

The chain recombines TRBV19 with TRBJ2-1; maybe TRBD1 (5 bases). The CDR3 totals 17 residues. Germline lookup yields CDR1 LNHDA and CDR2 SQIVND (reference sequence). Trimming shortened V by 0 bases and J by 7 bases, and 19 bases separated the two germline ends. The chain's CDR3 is CASSIELAGPKWNEQFF. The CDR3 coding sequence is TGTGCCAGTAGTATAGAGTTGGCAGGGCCCAAGTGGAATGAGCAGTTCTTC. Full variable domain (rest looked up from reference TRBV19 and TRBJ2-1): DGGITQSPKYLFRKEGQNVTLSCEQNLNHDAMYWYRQDPGQGLRLIYYSQIVNDFQKGDIAEGYSVSREKKESFPLTVTSAQKNPTAFYLCASSIELAGPKWNEQFFGPGTRLTVL.

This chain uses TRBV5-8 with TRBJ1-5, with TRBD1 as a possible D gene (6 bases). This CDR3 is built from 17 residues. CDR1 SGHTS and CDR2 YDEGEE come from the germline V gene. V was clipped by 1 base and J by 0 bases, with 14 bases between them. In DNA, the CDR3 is TGTGCCAGCAGCTTGATCAGGGGTTCCCCTAGCAATCAGCCCCAGCATTTT. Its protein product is CASSLIRGSPSNQPQHF.

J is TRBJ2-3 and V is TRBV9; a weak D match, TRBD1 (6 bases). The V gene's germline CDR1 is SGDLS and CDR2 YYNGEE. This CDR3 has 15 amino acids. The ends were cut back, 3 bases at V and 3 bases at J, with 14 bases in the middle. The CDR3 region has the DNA TGTGCCAGCAGCGCCATACAGGGAAGGACAGATACGCAGTATTTT. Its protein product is CASSAIQGRTDTQYF. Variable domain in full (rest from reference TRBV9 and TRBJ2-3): DSGVTQTPKHLITATGQRVTLRCSPRSGDLSVYWYQQSLDQGLQFLIQYYNGEERAKGNILERFSAQQFPDLHSELNLSSLELGDSALYFCASSAIQGRTDTQYFGPGTRLTVL.

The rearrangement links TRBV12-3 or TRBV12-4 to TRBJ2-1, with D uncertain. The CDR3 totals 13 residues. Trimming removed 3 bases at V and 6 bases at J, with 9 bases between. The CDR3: CASSLLTSNEQFF. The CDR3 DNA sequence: TGTGCCAGCAGTTTGTTAACTTCCAATGAGCAGTTCTTC.

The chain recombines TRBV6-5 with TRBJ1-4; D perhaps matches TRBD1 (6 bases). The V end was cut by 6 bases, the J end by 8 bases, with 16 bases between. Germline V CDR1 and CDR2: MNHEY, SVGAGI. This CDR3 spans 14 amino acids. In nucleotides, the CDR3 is TGTGCCAGCAGGGGGGGGACACGAAGGGAAAAACTGTTTTTT. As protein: CASRGGTRREKLFF.

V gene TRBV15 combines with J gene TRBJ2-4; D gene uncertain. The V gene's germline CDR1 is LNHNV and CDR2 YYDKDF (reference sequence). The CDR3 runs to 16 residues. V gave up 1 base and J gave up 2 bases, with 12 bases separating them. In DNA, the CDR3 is TGTGCCACCAGCAGAGCGGACCAGAGAACCAAAAACATTCAGTACTTC. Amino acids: CATSRADQRTKNIQYF.

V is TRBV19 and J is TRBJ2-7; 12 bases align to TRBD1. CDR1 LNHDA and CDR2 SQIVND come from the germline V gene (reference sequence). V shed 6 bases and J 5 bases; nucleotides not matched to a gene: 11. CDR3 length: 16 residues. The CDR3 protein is CASSRDRGPPGDEQYF. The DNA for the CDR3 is TGTGCCAGTAGCCGGGACAGGGGGCCGCCGGGAGACGAGCAGTACTTC.

The CDR3 here is CAISEPLQDTDTQYF. DNA for the CDR3: TGTGCCATCAGTGAACCTTTACAGGACACAGATACGCAGTATTTT. J is TRBJ2-3 and V is TRBV10-3, with D possibly matching TRBD1 (5 bases). There are 15 residues in the CDR3. Trimming took off 3 bases at V and 2 bases at J, with 12 bases between the two ends. Per the germline V gene, CDR1 is ENHRY and CDR2 is SYGVKD.

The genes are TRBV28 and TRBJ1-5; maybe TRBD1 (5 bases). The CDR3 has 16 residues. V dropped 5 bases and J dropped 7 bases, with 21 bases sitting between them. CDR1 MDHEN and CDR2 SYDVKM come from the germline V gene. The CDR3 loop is CASSRHHVGAGQPQHF. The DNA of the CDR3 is TGTGCCAGCAGTCGCCACCACGTTGGGGCAGGGCAGCCCCAGCATTTT. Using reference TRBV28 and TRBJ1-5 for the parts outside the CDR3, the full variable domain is DVKVTQSSRYLVKRTGEKVFLECVQDMDHENMFWYRQDPGLGLRLIYFSYDVKMKEKGDIPEGYSVSREKKERFSLILESASTNQTSMYLCASSRHHVGAGQPQHFGDGTRLSIL.